The clone carrying this T cell receptor beta chain has just a few counts. Its antigen is not known. This specimen belongs to a study of identical twins. Overall study results and limits: Out-of-frame alpha sequences common to twins exhibited an excess of low generation probability.

With template switching, a universal primer site was added, and the cDNA carried unique molecular identifiers. In TCRdb, the 5' RACE reads were re-called with MiXCR into one record per CDR3 protein. This table holds 700,000 to 950,000 distinct CDR3 sequences, about 12% found once. The germline V gene encodes CDR1 SGHAT and CDR2 FQDESV (reference sequence). The CDR3 is 18 residues long. Between the trimmed V and J ends, which lost 5 bases and 0 bases, there was a span of 20 bases. This sample also appeared in a second study, on yellow fever vaccine responses in identical twins.

The TCR comes from a woman under 30 in good health. Specimen: PBMCs. The rearrangement joins TRBV11-1 to TRBJ2-1, with D uncertain. The CDR3 DNA sequence: TGTGCCAGCAGCCCAATTGGTTATTCGTTGGGCTCCTACAATGAGCAGTTCTTC. This codes for CASSPIGYSLGSYNEQFF.